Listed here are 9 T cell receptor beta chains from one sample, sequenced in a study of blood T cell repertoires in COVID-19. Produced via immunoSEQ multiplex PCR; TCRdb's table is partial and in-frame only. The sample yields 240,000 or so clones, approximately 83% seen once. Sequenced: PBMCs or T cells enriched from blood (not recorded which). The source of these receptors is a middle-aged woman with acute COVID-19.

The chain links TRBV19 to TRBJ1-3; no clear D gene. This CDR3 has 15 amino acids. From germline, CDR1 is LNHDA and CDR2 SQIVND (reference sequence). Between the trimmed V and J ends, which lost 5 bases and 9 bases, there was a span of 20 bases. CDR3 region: CASSDRQEGSGTIYF. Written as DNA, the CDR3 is TGTGCCAGTAGTGATCGTCAGGAGGGTAGCGGCACCATATATTTT.

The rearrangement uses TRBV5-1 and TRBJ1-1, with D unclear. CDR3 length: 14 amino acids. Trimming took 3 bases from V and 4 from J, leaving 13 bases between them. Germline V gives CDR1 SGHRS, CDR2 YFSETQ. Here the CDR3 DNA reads TGCGCCAGCAGCTCCCAAAGAGCGGGCACTGAAGCTTTCTTT. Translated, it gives CASSSQRAGTEAFF. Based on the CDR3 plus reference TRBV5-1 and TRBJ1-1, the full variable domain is KAGVTQTPRYLIKTRGQQVTLSCSPISGHRSVSWYQQTPGQGLQFLFEYFSETQRNKGNFPGRFSGRQFSNSRSEMNVSTLELGDSALYLCASSSQRAGTEAFFGQGTRLTVV.

The CDR3 protein is CATSDVSGSSYNEQFF. The CDR3 DNA follows: TGTGCCACCAGTGATGTAAGCGGGAGCTCCTACAATGAGCAGTTCTTC. The rearrangement uses TRBV24-1 and TRBJ2-1; 8 bases align to TRBD2. This CDR3 region has 16 residues. Trimming took 3 bases from V and 0 from J; bases not matched to a gene: 3. Germline CDR1 KGHDR, CDR2 SFDVKD.

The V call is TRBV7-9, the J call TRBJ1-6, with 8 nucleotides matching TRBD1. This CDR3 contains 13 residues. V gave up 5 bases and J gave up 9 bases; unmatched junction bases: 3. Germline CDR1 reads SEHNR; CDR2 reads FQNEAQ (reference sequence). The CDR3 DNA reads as TGTGCCAGCAGCGCAGGGGGCCTTTCACCCCTCCACTTT. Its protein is CASSAGGLSPLHF.

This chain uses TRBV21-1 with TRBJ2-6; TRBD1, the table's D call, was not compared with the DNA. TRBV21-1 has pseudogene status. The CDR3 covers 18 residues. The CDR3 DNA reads TGTGCCAGCAGCATCATGGACAGGGGGGGTTCTGGGGCCAACGTCCTGACTTTC. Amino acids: CASSIMDRGGSGANVLTF.

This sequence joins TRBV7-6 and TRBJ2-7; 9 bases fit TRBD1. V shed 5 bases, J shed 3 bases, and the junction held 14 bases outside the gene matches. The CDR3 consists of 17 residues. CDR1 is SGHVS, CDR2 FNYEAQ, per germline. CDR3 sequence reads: CASSKYLPGQGIYEQYF. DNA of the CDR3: TGTGCCAGCAGCAAGTATCTCCCGGGACAGGGAATCTACGAGCAGTACTTC.

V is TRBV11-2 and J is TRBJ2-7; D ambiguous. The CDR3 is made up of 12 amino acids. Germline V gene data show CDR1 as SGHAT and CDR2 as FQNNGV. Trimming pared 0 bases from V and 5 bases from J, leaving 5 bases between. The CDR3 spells CASSLDGHEQYF. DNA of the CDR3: TGTGCCAGCAGCTTAGATGGGCACGAGCAGTACTTC.

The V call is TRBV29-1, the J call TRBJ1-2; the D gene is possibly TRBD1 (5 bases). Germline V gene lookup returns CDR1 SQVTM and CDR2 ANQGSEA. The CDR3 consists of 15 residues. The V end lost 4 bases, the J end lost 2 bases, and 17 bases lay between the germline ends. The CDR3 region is CSVVITREFNYGYTF. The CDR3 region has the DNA TGCAGCGTTGTAATTACCAGGGAATTCAACTATGGCTACACCTTC.

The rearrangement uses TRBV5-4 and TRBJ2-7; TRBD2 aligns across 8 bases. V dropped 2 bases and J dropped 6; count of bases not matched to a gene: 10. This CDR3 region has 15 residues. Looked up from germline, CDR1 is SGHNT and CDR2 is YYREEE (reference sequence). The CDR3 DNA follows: TGTGCCAGCAGCTTACCGGGACTAGAGAATTCCGAGCAGTACTTC. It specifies CASSLPGLENSEQYF.